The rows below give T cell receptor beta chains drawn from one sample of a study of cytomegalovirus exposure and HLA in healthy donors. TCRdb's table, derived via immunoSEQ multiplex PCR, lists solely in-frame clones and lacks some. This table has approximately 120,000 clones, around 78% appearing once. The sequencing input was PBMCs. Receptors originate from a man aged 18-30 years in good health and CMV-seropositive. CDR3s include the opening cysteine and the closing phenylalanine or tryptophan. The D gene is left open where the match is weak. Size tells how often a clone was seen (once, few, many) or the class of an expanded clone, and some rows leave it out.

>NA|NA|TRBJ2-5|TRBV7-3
TGTGCCAGCAGCTTAGAAGGAGGACAGCCACAAGAGACCCAGTACTTC
CASSLEGGQPQETQYF
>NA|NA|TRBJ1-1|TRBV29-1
TGCAGCGTTGAAGAGGGGGCGAACACTGAAGCTTTCTTT
CSVEEGANTEAFF
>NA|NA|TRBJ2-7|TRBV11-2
TGTGCCAGCAGCCCTACAGGGGGGGCAGGACGTCCCTACGAGCAGTACTTC
CASSPTGGAGRPYEQYF
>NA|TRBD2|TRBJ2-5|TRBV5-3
TGTGCCAGAAGTCGGACCGTCGGGGGGGAGACCCAGTACTTC
CARSRTVGGETQYF
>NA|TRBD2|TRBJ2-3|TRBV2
TGTGCCAGCAGGCCCGGGACTAGCGGGGGGGATACGCAGTATTTT
CASRPGTSGGDTQYF
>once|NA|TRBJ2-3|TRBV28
TGTGCCAGCAGTTACAGGGAGAAAACGGTCACAGATACGCAGTATTTT
CASSYREKTVTDTQYF
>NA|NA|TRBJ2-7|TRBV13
TGTGCCAGCAGCTTAGGAGGGGCGGGGAGCTCCTACGAGCAGTACTTC
CASSLGGAGSSYEQYF
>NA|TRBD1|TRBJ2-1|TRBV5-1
TGCGCCAGCAGCCTACGGCCCGGACAGGGTGTCTCCTATGTGAATGAGCAGTTCTTC
CASSLRPGQGVSYVNEQFF
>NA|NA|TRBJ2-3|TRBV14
TGTGCCAGCAGGCTCGGACAGCGTATCACAGATACGCAGTATTTT
CASRLGQRITDTQYF
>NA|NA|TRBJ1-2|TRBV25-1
TGTGCCAGCAGTGAAATACAGGATAATAGCTATGGCTACACCTTC
CASSEIQDNSYGYTF
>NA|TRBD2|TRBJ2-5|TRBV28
TGTGCCACCTCAAGCGGGGGGCAGTACTTC
CATSSGGQYF
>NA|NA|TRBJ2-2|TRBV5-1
TGCGCCAGCAGCTTCGCGGAGGCGGACACCGGGGAGCTGTTTTTT
CASSFAEADTGELFF
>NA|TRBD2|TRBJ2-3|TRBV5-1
TGCGCCAGCAGCTTGGGACTAGCGGTCACAGATACGCAGTATTTT
CASSLGLAVTDTQYF
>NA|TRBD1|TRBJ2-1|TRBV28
TGTGCCAGCAGTAGACAGGGGGTGAATGAGCAGTTCTTC
CASSRQGVNEQFF
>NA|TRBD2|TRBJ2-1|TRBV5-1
TGCGCCAGCAGCTCCGGACTAGCGCCGAGCTCCTACAATGAGCAGTTCTTC
CASSSGLAPSSYNEQFF
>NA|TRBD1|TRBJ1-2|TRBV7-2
TGTGCCAGCAGCTTAGGACTCCCTGGACAGGGTGGCTACACCTTC
CASSLGLPGQGGYTF
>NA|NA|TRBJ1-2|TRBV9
TGTGCCAGCAGCCTCTCAGGATCTCCAAACTATGGCTACACCTTC
CASSLSGSPNYGYTF
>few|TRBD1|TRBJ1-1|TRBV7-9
TGTGCCAGCAGCTATAAAGGTGGGACAGGGCTCAACACTGAAGCTTTCTTT
CASSYKGGTGLNTEAFF
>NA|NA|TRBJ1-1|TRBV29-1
TGCAGCGTTGTTGGGGGAGGAACTGAAGCTTTCTTT
CSVVGGGTEAFF
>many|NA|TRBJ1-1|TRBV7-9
TGTGCCAGCAGCCAACAGGGAGGGGGAACTGAAGCTTTCTTT
CASSQQGGGTEAFF
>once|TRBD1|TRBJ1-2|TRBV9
TGTGCCAGCAGCGTAGGGACAGGGGGCGTCTATGGCTACACCTTC
CASSVGTGGVYGYTF
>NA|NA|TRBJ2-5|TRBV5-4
TGTGCCAGCAGCTCCCAAAGCGGACAAGAGACCCAGTACTTC
CASSSQSGQETQYF
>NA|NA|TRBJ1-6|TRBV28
TGTGCCAGCAGTTCTGGACAGCTCCAAAATTCACCCCTCCACTTT
CASSSGQLQNSPLHF
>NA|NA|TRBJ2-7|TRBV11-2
TGTGCCAGCAGCTCCTTGACGGACAGCTCCTACGAGCAGTACTTC
CASSSLTDSSYEQYF
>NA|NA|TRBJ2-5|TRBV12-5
TGTGCTAGTGGTTTGGTAAGGGGGACCCAGTACTTC
CASGLVRGTQYF
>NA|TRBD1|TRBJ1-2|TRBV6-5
TGTGCCAGCACCACGGGGGACAGGGATGGCTACACCTTC
CASTTGDRDGYTF
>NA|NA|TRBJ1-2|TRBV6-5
TGTGCCAGCAGTTACGACAGGTGGGAGGGCTACACCTTC
CASSYDRWEGYTF
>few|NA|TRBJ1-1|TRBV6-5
TGTGCCAGCAGTTACTCGAGAGGGAACACTGAAGCTTTCTTT
CASSYSRGNTEAFF
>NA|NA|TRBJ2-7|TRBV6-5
TGTGCCAGCAGCCTCCGGGGGTCCTACGAGCAGTACTTC
CASSLRGSYEQYF
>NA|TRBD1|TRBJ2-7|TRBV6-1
TGTGCCAGCAGTGAACTGACAGGGGCAGTCCACGAGCAGTACTTC
CASSELTGAVHEQYF
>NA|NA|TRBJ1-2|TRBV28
TGTGCCAGCAGGGGGAGGTCCTATGGCTACACCTTC
CASRGRSYGYTF
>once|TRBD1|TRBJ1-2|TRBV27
TGTGCCAGCAGTCCAGGGCAGGGGGTTGGTGGCTACACCTTC
CASSPGQGVGGYTF
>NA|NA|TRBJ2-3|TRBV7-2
TGTGCCAGCAGGGAGGGGTGGCCAGATACGCAGTATTTT
CASREGWPDTQYF
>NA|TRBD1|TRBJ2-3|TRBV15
TGTGCCACCAGCAGGGGAGTAAGGGACAGGGGACTCACAGATACGCAGTATTTT
CATSRGVRDRGLTDTQYF
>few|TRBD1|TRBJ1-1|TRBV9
TGTGCCAGCAGCGGGTCAACGACAGGGGTGAACACTGAAGCTTTCTTT
CASSGSTTGVNTEAFF
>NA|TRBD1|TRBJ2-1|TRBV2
TGTGCCAGTCTTCGGGACAGGGAATTCCAGGAGCAGTTCTTC
CASLRDREFQEQFF
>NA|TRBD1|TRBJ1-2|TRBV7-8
TGTGCCAGCAGCCCGAGGACAGGGGGCAGGGTCACCTTC
CASSPRTGGRVTF
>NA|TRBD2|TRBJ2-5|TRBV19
TGTGCCAGTAGTATTGGTCTGCGGGGGGTCCAAGAGACCCAGTACTTC
CASSIGLRGVQETQYF
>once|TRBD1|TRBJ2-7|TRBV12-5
TGTGCTAGTGGTTTGGCCGACAGGGACTACGAGCAGTACTTC
CASGLADRDYEQYF
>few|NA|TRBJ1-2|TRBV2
TGTGCCAGCAGTGCACAAACCGGGACAATCTATGGCTACACCTTC
CASSAQTGTIYGYTF
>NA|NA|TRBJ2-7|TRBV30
TGTGCCTGGAGTGTAGGGGACGAGCAGTACTTC
CAWSVGDEQYF
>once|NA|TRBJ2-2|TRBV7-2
TGTGCCAGCAGCTTGCCGACACCTACCGGGGAGCTGTTTTTT
CASSLPTPTGELFF
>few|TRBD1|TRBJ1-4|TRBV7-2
TGTGCCAGCAGCCCGTCGGGACAGGGGGCCGTAAATGAAAAACTGTTTTTT
CASSPSGQGAVNEKLFF
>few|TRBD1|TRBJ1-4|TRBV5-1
TGCGCCAGCAGCTTGGGGTACGGGGGACAGGCTGGGAATGAAAAACTGTTTTTT
CASSLGYGGQAGNEKLFF
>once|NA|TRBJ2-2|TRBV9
TGTGCCAGCACCTTCGATCCGCACTCGAACACCGGGGAGCTGTTTTTT
CASTFDPHSNTGELFF
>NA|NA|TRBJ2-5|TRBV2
TGTGCCAGCCGTCGGGGAGGAGAGACCCAGTACTTC
CASRRGGETQYF
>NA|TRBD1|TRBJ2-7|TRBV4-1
TGCGCCAGCAGCGATACCGGGACAGGGGGATCCTACGAGCAGTACTTC
CASSDTGTGGSYEQYF
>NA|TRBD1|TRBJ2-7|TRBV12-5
TGTGCTAGAACAAGACAGGGTAGGGCTCCGTACGAGCAGTACTTC
CARTRQGRAPYEQYF
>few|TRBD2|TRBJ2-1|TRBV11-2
TGTGCCAGCAGCCCTAGCGGGGGGATTCGAACTGAGCAGTTCTTC
CASSPSGGIRTEQFF
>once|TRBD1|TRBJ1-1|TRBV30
TGTGCCTGGAGTGTACTGACAGGGGCGGGTGAAGCTTTCTTT
CAWSVLTGAGEAFF
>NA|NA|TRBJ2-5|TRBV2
TGTGCCAGCAGACTCTTGGCGGGGAAAGAGACCCAGTACTTC
CASRLLAGKETQYF
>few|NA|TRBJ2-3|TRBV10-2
TGCGCCATCCGGGACTCCTACACAGATACGCAGTATTTT
CAIRDSYTDTQYF
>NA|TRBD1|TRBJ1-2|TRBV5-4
TGTGCCAGCAGTTCCCAAGGGGGCTTAGGCTACACCTTC
CASSSQGGLGYTF
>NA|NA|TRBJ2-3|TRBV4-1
TGCGCCAGCAGCCAAGAAAGCGGGCCTAGCACAGATACGCAGTATTTT
CASSQESGPSTDTQYF
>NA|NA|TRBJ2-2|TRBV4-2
TGTGCCAGCAGCTCCCCGGCCGGGGAGCTGTTTTTT
CASSSPAGELFF
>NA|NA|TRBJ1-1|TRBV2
TGTGCCAGCAGTGTGGAGGACCCCGGGGTGACTGAAGCTTTCTTT
CASSVEDPGVTEAFF
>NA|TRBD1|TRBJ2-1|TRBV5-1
TGCGCCAGCAGCCTCCGCGCACAGGGGGCCGACAATGAGCAGTTCTTC
CASSLRAQGADNEQFF
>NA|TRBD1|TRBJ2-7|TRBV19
TGTGCCAGTAGTATTACAGGGGTCGAGCAGTACTTC
CASSITGVEQYF
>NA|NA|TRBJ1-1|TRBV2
TGTGCCAGCAGTCCCGGACTGGCGGAAGGCACTGAAGCTTTCTTT
CASSPGLAEGTEAFF